This is a list of T cell receptor beta chains from one sample in a study of control samples from healthy donors and cancer patients. Produced via immunoSEQ multiplex PCR; TCRdb's table is partial and in-frame only. Of over 85,000 clones detected, approximately 87% appear once; the ten largest clones hold around 4%. Sample: PBMCs. The receptors shown here come from a woman aged 55-69 years with lung cancer. The conserved cysteine and the conserved F or W are not part of the CDR3 here.

V,J,CDR3
TRBV7-8,TRBJ2-2,ASRDGGTSGELF
TRBV6-5,TRBJ1-1,ASSSRATEAF
TRBV30,TRBJ2-3,ASNRGGRTDTQY
TRBV14,TRBJ2-6,ASSATGTGANVLT
TRBV5-1,TRBJ2-1,ASSLGLAGGNEQF
TRBV5-1,TRBJ2-2,ASSRTSGSQNGELF
TRBV18,TRBJ2-3,ASSPPQATYTDTQY
TRBV3-1/TRBV3-2,TRBJ2-2,ASSPWDRGAGELF
TRBV19,TRBJ1-2,ASSMQQGRGYT
TRBV15,TRBJ1-2,ATSRGDTGHYGYT
TRBV27,TRBJ1-1,ASSFSMNTEAF
TRBV5-1,TRBJ1-3,ASSSGDSGNTIY
TRBV7-8,TRBJ2-5,ASSSRTSAATAGRETQY
TRBV3-1/TRBV3-2,TRBJ1-1,ASSQIQLNTEAF
TRBV29-1,TRBJ1-2,VGTGKNGYT
TRBV19,TRBJ2-7,ASSIAAQTGASYEQY
TRBV7-9,TRBJ2-1,ASRERTVYNEQF
TRBV19,TRBJ2-5,ASSIGLQGRETQY
TRBV6-1,TRBJ2-2,ASSEPAANTGELF
TRBV9,TRBJ2-1,ASSVSSRTRSPQKNNEQF
TRBV7-9,TRBJ1-4,ASSLGGTGTLANEKLF
TRBV7-9,TRBJ2-2,ASSSLAGNTGELF
TRBV11-2,TRBJ2-1,ASSPRDGSYNEQF
TRBV6-5,TRBJ2-7,ASSYAGGQGRDEQY
TRBV6-5,TRBJ1-5,ASSYEGNQPQH
TRBV5-1,TRBJ1-5,ASSLGWQSNQPQH
TRBV19,TRBJ2-7,ASSSGGTRIHEQY
TRBV6-5,TRBJ2-3,ASKTSGGTDTQY
TRBV20-1,TRBJ2-7,SASRDRGNEQY
TRBV28,TRBJ2-1,ASSFRGGGEQF
TRBV5-4,TRBJ2-1,ASSLDGGSYNEQF
TRBV2,TRBJ2-7,ASSDGGDYEQY
TRBV6-5,TRBJ1-1,AIGRTEAF
TRBV19,TRBJ2-7,ASSIFSGQVEQY
TRBV25-1,TRBJ1-4,ASLATVGGLNEKLF
TRBV5-1,TRBJ1-1,ASSPTGNTEAF
TRBV6-2/TRBV6-3,TRBJ2-7,ASSPTGLEQY
TRBV19,TRBJ1-3,ASSTGPDSGNTIY
TRBV6-2/TRBV6-3,TRBJ1-2,ASSYEETYGYT
TRBV6-5,TRBJ2-2,ASRQSNTGELF
TRBV19,TRBJ1-3,ASSEGQGPGNTIY
TRBV20-1,TRBJ1-5,SASGQGVPQH
TRBV3-1/TRBV3-2,TRBJ1-1,ACGTGDTEAF
TRBV11-2,TRBJ2-7,ASSPLAGTPYEQY
TRBV5-5,TRBJ2-6,ASSLNPGTGANVLT
TRBV5-6,TRBJ2-7,ASSLGSVGTYEQY
TRBV5-5,TRBJ1-1,ASSLGQLTEAF